Below are 18 T cell receptor beta chains sequenced from a single sample in a study of T cells in Graves' hyperthyroidism and ophthalmopathy. Researchers took RNA transcripts and amplified the TCR beta CDR3 regions from them. When the TCR CDR3 underwent first-round RT-PCR, the HTBI primer set was used. TCRdb redid the calling of the multiplex PCR reads with MiXCR, one entry per CDR3 protein. The profile shows hundreds of thousands of distinct CDR3 sequences, more than 13% of them singletons. The sample consisted of blood. These TCRs come from a woman younger than 45 with Graves' hyperthyroidism.

This clonotype occurred a few times. The chain carries TRBV20-1 and TRBJ2-3, with 9 positions matching TRBD1. The V segment lost 4 bases and the J segment 4 bases; nucleotides outside the gene matches: 9. The CDR3 runs 15 residues. Germline CDR1 and CDR2: DFQATT and SNEGSKA (reference sequence). CDR3 loop: CSATIGTGSPDTQYF. The CDR3, as DNA: TGCAGTGCTACAATAGGGACAGGGAGTCCAGATACGCAGTATTTT.

The sample holds many counts of this clonotype. V gene TRBV6-1 combines with J gene TRBJ2-7; 7 bases agree with TRBD2. Germline trimming cut 8 bases from V and 7 bases from J; bases unmatched to any gene: 8. The CDR3 consists of 12 residues. The V gene's germline CDR1 is MNHNS and CDR2 SASEGT. The CDR3 here is CASGGGPNEQYF. Written as DNA, the CDR3 is TGTGCCAGCGGGGGAGGGCCTAATGAGCAGTACTTC.

The chain carries TRBV28 and TRBJ2-2; 7 bases are a match to TRBD1. There are 15 residues in the CDR3. Germline lookup yields CDR1 MDHEN and CDR2 SYDVKM. J gave up 6 bases and V 3 bases, and 7 bases lay outside the gene matches. CDR3 DNA sequence: TGTGCCAGCAGTTTTTCAGGGGGTAGTTCCGGGGAGCTGTTTTTT. Translated, it gives CASSFSGGSSGELFF.

A note on this clonotype: A much larger clonotype is one base distant, so this may be a read error. The V gene is TRBV6-8, the J gene TRBJ2-1; 10 bases are a match to TRBD2. From germline, CDR1 is MNHGY and CDR2 SAAAGT. The CDR3 consists of 14 residues. V lost 8 bases and J lost 0; bases outside the gene matches: 1. The CDR3 here is CASPSGSSYNEQFF. The CDR3 DNA reads as TGTGCCAGCCCTAGCGGGAGCTCCTACAATGAGCAGTTCTTC.

This clonotype was seen many times. The chain employs TRBV7-2 and TRBJ2-3; 9 bases map to TRBD2. CDR3 length: 14 amino acids. The germline CDR1 and CDR2 sequences are SGHTA and FQGNSA. The trim removed 3 bases at V and 3 bases at J, leaving 1 base unmatched. This chain's CDR3 is CASSFSGRTDTQYF. The CDR3 bases are TGTGCCAGCAGCTTTAGCGGGAGAACAGATACGCAGTATTTT.

In the case of this clonotype: This may come from a read error, since a much larger clone is one base off. The rearrangement uses TRBV5-1 and TRBJ2-7; D ambiguous. Germline V gene sequence: CDR1 SGHRS, CDR2 YFSETQ. V was shortened by 5 bases and J by 9 bases, with 21 bases between the two germline ends. This CDR3 is 14 amino acids long. The DNA of the CDR3 is TGCGCCAGCAGATTCGATCAAACCCCCCGTCCGCAGTACTTC. This translates into CASRFDQTPRPQYF. The full variable domain, its missing parts supplied by reference TRBV5-1 and TRBJ2-7, is KAGVTQTPRYLIKTRGQQVTLSCSPISGHRSVSWYQQTPGQGLQFLFEYFSETQRNKGNFPGRFSGRQFSNSRSEMNVSTLELGDSALYLCASRFDQTPRPQYFGPGTRLTVT.

This clonotype has ten or more counts. The chain couples TRBV3-1 to TRBJ2-3; TRBD2 aligns across 7 bases. V was pared by 8 bases and J by 1 base, with 6 bases of the junction left unmatched. Germline CDR1 reads LGHDT; CDR2 reads YNNKEL (reference sequence). The CDR3 length is 14 residues. The CDR3 nucleotides are TGTGCCAGCCAAGCGGGACCTGGCACAGATACGCAGTATTTT. Translating it yields CASQAGPGTDTQYF.

The chain recombines TRBV9 with TRBJ2-5, with 12 nucleotides matching TRBD2. Germline CDR1 and CDR2: SGDLS and YYNGEE. Trimming removed 4 bases from V and 5 bases from J; junction bases left unmatched: 9. The CDR3 sequence is 16 residues long. The CDR3 region has the DNA TGTGCCAGCAGCTCTCCCCGGACTAGCGGGAAGGAGACCCAGTACTTC. Translation gives CASSSPRTSGKETQYF.

The chain links TRBV10-2 to TRBJ2-7; tentatively, D is TRBD2 (6 bases). Germline V lookup: CDR1 WSHSY, CDR2 SAAADI. Trimming shortened V by 3 bases and J by 2 bases, and 17 bases separated the two germline ends. CDR3 size: 16 residues. CDR3 residues: CASSDTVGGNTYEQYF. The CDR3 nucleotides read TGCGCCAGCAGTGACACCGTGGGCGGGAACACCTACGAGCAGTACTTC.

This clonotype was counted at least ten times. The chain has TRBV6-1 and TRBJ2-7, with no clear D. The CDR3 loop spans 12 amino acids. V was pared by 4 bases and J by 7 bases, with 11 bases between. Germline CDR1 MNHNS, CDR2 SASEGT. DNA of the CDR3: TGTGCCAGCAGTGGCCTCGACGGGGAGCAGTACTTC. It encodes CASSGLDGEQYF.

This clonotype was detected only a few times. The chain has TRBV5-1 and TRBJ1-6, with D hard to call. The CDR3 totals 14 residues. Germline lookup yields CDR1 SGHRS and CDR2 YFSETQ. Trimming removed 0 bases from V and 9 bases from J, with 10 bases in between. CDR3 DNA: TGCGCCAGCAGCTTGGAGGGCAGGACTTCACCCCTCCACTTT. It yields the protein CASSLEGRTSPLHF.

This clonotype was seen ten or more times. The chain is built from TRBV20-1 and TRBJ2-7; 11 bases are shared with TRBD2. The V gene end was trimmed by 5 bases and the J gene end by 2 bases; junction bases not matched to a gene: 5. The CDR3 is made up of 14 amino acids. Germline assignment: CDR1 DFQATT and CDR2 SNEGSKA (reference sequence). The CDR3 bases are TGCAGTGCTTCGACTAGCGGGATTACCTACGAGCAGTACTTC. This translates into CSASTSGITYEQYF.

Many counts were recorded for this clonotype. This rearrangement joins TRBV3-1 to TRBJ1-1; D gene ambiguous. V shed 1 base and J shed 1 base, with 13 bases lying between them. The V gene's germline CDR1 is LGHDT and CDR2 YNNKEL (reference sequence). The CDR3 totals 16 residues. As DNA, the CDR3 is TGTGCCAGCAGCCAAGTGGGTGGGGTGGGGAACACTGAAGCTTTCTTT. Its protein is CASSQVGGVGNTEAFF.

This clonotype was seen at least ten times. This chain uses TRBV28 with TRBJ2-1; either TRBD1 or TRBD2 may fit D (5 bases each). This CDR3 comprises 13 residues. V lost 7 bases to trimming and J lost 9 bases, with 16 bases between them. Germline lookup yields CDR1 MDHEN and CDR2 SYDVKM. DNA for the CDR3: TGTGCCAGCACTAACTGGGACGGACTTGAGCAGTTCTTC. This sequence encodes CASTNWDGLEQFF.

The chain has TRBV11-2 and TRBJ2-1, with TRBD2 matching over 13 bases. After removal of 3 bases from V and 10 bases from J, the junction contained 3 bases not matched to a gene. This CDR3 has 14 amino acids. Germline V lookup: CDR1 SGHAT, CDR2 FQNNGV. The chain's CDR3 is CASSFTSGRAEQFF. In DNA form, the CDR3 reads TGTGCCAGCAGCTTTACTAGCGGGAGGGCCGAGCAGTTCTTC.

This clonotype was observed a handful of times. The V call is TRBV12-3 or TRBV12-4, the J call TRBJ1-4; no reliable D call. Trimming took 7 bases from V and 6 from J, leaving 12 bases between them. The CDR3 extends over 13 amino acids. CDR3 nucleotides: TGTGCCAGCACCACCTTTAATGATGAAAAACTGTTTTTT. Its protein is CASTTFNDEKLFF.

V gene TRBV5-1 combines with J gene TRBJ2-7, with D maybe TRBD1 (7 bases). Trimming left V 4 bases short and J 0 bases short, with 20 bases between. Germline CDR1 is SGHRS and CDR2 is YFSETQ. The length of the CDR3 is 17 residues. The CDR3 nucleotides are TGCGCCAGCAGCCACTATGAGGCGGGACAGATCTCCTACGAGCAGTACTTC. This sequence encodes CASSHYEAGQISYEQYF.

There are a few counts of this clonotype. The chain combines TRBV19 with TRBJ1-1, with D possibly being TRBD1 (5 bases). This CDR3 is 17 amino acids long. Germline CDR1 is LNHDA and CDR2 is SQIVND (reference sequence). V dropped 8 bases and J dropped 0 bases, with 22 bases sitting between them. The CDR3 sequence: CASVLPGRHTMNTEAFF. The DNA of the CDR3 is TGTGCCAGTGTCCTTCCGGGACGGCATACAATGAACACTGAAGCTTTCTTT.